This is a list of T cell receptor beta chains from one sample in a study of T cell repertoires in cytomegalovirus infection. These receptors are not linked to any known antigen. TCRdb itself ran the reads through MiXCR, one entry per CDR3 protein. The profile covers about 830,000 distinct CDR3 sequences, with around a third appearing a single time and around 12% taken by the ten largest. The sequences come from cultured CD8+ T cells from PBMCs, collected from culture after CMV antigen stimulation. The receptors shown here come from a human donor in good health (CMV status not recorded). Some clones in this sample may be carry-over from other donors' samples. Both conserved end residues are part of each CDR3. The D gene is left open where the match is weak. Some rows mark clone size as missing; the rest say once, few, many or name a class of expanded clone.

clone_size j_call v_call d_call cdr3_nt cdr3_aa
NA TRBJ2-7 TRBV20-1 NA TGCAGTGCTAGAGCACAGGACTACGAGCAGTACTTC CSARAQDYEQYF
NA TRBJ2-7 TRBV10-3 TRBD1 TGTGCCATCAGTGGAGGACAGGGAAGGTACGAGCAGTACTTC CAISGGQGRYEQYF
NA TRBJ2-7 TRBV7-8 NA TGTGCCAGCAGCTTAGCGATAGGGGGGAACTCCTACGAGCAGTACTTC CASSLAIGGNSYEQYF
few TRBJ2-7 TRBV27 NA TGTGCCAGCAGTTTGAATTTACACAGGGAACCCTACGAGCAGTACTTC CASSLNLHREPYEQYF
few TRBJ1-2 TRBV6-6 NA TGTGCCAGCAGTTACTCGAAAGCCGGGCGGGGCTACACCTTC CASSYSKAGRGYTF
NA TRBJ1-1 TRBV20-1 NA TGCAGTGCGCCGGCACTGAGGAACACTGAAGCTTTCTTT CSAPALRNTEAFF
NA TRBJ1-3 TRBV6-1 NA TGTGCCAGCGGACAAACGGTGTTCCTCTCTGGAAACACCATATATTTT CASGQTVFLSGNTIYF
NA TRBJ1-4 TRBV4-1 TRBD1 TGCGCCAGCAGCGGACCCGGGACAGCGGGTGAAAAACTGTTTTTT CASSGPGTAGEKLFF
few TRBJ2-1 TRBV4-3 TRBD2 TGCGCCAGCAGCCAAGCTAGCGGGGGATTCAATGAGCAGTTCTTC CASSQASGGFNEQFF
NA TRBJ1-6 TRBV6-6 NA TGTGCCAGCAAGCTGGACAGCTCCTATAATTCACCCCTCCACTTT CASKLDSSYNSPLHF
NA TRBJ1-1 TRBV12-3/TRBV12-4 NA TGTGCCAGCAGTTCAGGGTACGGGATGACTGAAGCTTTCTTT CASSSGYGMTEAFF
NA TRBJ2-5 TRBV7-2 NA TGTGCCAACAGCCTAGAAAGGGGGAGGGTGGAGACCCAGTACTTC CANSLERGRVETQYF
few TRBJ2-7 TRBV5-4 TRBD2 TGTGCCAGCAGCGCTTGGACTAGCGGAGCTTACGAGCAGTACTTC CASSAWTSGAYEQYF
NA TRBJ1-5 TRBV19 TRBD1 TGTGCCAGTAGTTCCCGGACAGGGGGCAATTTGAAAGGGGATCAGCCCCAGCATTTT CASSSRTGGNLKGDQPQHF
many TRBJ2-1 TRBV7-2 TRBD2 TGTGCCAGCACCCCGGGGGGGGGGCCCTTAACCTACAATGAGCAGTTCTTC CASTPGGGPLTYNEQFF
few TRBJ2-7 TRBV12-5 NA TGTGCTAGTGGTTTGGATAGGTACCTCGCCAGGGACGAGCAGTACTTC CASGLDRYLARDEQYF
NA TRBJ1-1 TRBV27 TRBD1 TGTGCCAGCAATACAGGGGCTAACACTGAAGCTTTCTTT CASNTGANTEAFF
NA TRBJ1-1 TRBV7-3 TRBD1 TGTGCCAGCAGCCACCTAGAACAGGGGGTAATCGCTTTCTTT CASSHLEQGVIAFF
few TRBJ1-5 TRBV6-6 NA TGTGCCAGCAGCTCCTCAGAGATTAGCAATCAGCCCCAGCATTTT CASSSSEISNQPQHF
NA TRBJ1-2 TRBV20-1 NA TGCGCTCTCCGTTGGAGGACCCTCTATGGCTACACCTTC CALRWRTLYGYTF
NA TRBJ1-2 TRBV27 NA TGTGCCAGCAGAAGGGGGGGACATGGCTACACCTTC CASRRGGHGYTF
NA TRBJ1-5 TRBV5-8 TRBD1 TGTGCCAGCAGCGAGACAGGGGGGAGCCACCAGCCCCAGCATTTT CASSETGGSHQPQHF
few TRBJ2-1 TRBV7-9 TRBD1 TGTGCCAGCAGCCCGAGACAGGGGGCGAGAGTCAATGAGCAGTTCTTC CASSPRQGARVNEQFF
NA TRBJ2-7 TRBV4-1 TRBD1 TGCGCCAGCAACCAAGGTGACAGGGCAAACGAGCAGTACTTC CASNQGDRANEQYF
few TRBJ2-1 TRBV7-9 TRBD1 TGTGCCAGCAGCACACACACGGGGACAGACAATGAGCAGTTCTTC CASSTHTGTDNEQFF
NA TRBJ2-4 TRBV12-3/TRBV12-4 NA TGTGCCAGCACTCCGGGTCTACAAAGGGTAGCCAAAAACATTCAGTACTTC CASTPGLQRVAKNIQYF
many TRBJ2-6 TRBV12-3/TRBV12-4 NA TGTGCCAGCAGTTTAGCGAAAAGGTATCTCGGGCCAAGCTCTGGGGCCAACGTCCTGACTTTC CASSLAKRYLGPSSGANVLTF
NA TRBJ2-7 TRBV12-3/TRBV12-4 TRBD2 TGTGCCAGCAGCGAACTTGGACTAGCGGTAGAGCAGTACTTC CASSELGLAVEQYF
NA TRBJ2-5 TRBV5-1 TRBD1 TGCGCCAGCAGCTTACCATCCGGGACAGCGTACCAAGAGACCCAGTACTTC CASSLPSGTAYQETQYF
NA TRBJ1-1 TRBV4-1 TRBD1 TGCGCCAGCGGCCGCACGGGACAGGGGGCGTCAACTGAAGCTTTCTTT CASGRTGQGASTEAFF
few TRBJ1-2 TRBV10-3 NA TGTGCCATCAGCCTACCCCCCCCTGGCTATGGCTACACCTTC CAISLPPPGYGYTF
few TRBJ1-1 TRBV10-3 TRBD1 TGTGCCATCAGACCGACAGGGAGAGACACTGAAGCTTTCTTT CAIRPTGRDTEAFF
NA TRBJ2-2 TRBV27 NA TGTGCCAGCAGCCCCAGGGCTACGAACACCGGGGAGCTGTTTTTT CASSPRATNTGELFF
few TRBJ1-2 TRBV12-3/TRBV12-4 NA TGTGCCACATATCGGTGGGGAATCTATGGCTACACCTTC CATYRWGIYGYTF
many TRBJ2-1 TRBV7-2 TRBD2 TGTGCCAGCAGCGCCTGGGGCGGGGGGGTCAATGAGCAGTTCTTC CASSAWGGGVNEQFF
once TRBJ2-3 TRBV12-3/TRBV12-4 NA TGTGCCAGCAGTGATCTGGGGCTTCCGGAGGATACGCAGTATTTT CASSDLGLPEDTQYF
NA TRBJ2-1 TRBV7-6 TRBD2 TGTGCCAGCAGTCGACTAGCGGGGGGGCGATCGGGTAATGAGCAGTTCTTC CASSRLAGGRSGNEQFF
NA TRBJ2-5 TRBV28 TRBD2 TGTGCCAGCAGGCGACGACTAGCGGCACAAGAGACCCAGTACTTC CASRRRLAAQETQYF
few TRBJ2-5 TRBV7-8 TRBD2 TGTGCCAGCAGAGGGGCTAGCGGGGGGGCCGGTATTAAGGGAGAGACCCAGTACTTC CASRGASGGAGIKGETQYF
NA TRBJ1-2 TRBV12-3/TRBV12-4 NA TGTGCCAGCAGTTCTTTTTCCAAAAACCCAGGGTATGGCTACACCTTC CASSSFSKNPGYGYTF
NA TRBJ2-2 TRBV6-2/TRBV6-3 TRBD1 TGTGCCAGCAGCCTTGGGACAGTCACCGGGGAGCTGTTTTTT CASSLGTVTGELFF
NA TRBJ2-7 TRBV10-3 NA TGTGCCATCAGTGAGTCAAGGGGGGACTACGAGCAGTACTTC CAISESRGDYEQYF
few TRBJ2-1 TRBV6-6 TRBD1 TGTGCCAGCACCGCCCGGTGGCAGGGGGTCTACAATGAGCAGTTCTTC CASTARWQGVYNEQFF
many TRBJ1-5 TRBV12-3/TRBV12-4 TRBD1 TGTGCCAGCAACCTCGGACAGGACTATAGCAATCAGCCCCAGCATTTT CASNLGQDYSNQPQHF
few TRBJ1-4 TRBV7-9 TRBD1 TGTGCCAGCAGCTTCCCGGGGACAGGGGAAAAACTGTTTTTT CASSFPGTGEKLFF
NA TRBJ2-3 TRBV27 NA TGTGCCAGCAGTGGACTATCAAGTGCTAGCACAGATACGCAGTATTTT CASSGLSSASTDTQYF
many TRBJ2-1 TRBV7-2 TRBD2 TGTGCCAGCAGCTCCCCCCCTTATGTCGGGGGGGCATACAATGAGCAGTTCTTC CASSSPPYVGGAYNEQFF
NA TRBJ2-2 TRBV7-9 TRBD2 TGTGCCAGCCGACGCCTGGCGGGGGACGCCGGGGAGCTGTTTTTT CASRRLAGDAGELFF
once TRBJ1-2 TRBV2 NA TGTGCCAGCAACGGGGGGCCTTATGGCTACACCTTC CASNGGPYGYTF
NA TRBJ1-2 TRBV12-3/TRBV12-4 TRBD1 TGTGCCATCTGGGACAGGATACAGCATAACTATGGCTACACCTTC CAIWDRIQHNYGYTF
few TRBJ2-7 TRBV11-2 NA TGTGCCAGCGAGGTTTACGAGCAGTACTTC CASEVYEQYF
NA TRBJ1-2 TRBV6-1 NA TGTGCCAGCAGTGAAGCGACAACAGATAACACCTTC CASSEATTDNTF
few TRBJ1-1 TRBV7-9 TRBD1 TGTGCCAGCAGCCATCCGGGACAGGGGGTAGGTGAAGCTTTCTTT CASSHPGQGVGEAFF
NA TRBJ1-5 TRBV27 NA TGTGCCAGCAGTTTATCGCTTGAGCAGGGTGGTAATCAGCCCCAGCATTTT CASSLSLEQGGNQPQHF
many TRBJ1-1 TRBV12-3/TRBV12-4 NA TGTGCCAGCAGGCCACAGGGGAACACTGAAGCTTTCTTT CASRPQGNTEAFF